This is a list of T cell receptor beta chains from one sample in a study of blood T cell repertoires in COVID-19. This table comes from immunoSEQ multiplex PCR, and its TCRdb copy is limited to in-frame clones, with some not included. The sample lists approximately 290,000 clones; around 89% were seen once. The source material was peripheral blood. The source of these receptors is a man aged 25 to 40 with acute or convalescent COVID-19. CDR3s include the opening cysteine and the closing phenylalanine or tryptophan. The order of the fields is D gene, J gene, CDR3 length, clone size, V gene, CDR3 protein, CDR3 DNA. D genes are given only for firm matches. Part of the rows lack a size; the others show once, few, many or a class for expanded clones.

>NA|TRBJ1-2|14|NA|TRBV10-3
CASFWGGLSYGYTF
TGTGCCAGCTTCTGGGGAGGGTTGAGCTATGGCTACACCTTC
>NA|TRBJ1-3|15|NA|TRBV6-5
CASRPPGHDRNTIYF
TGTGCCAGCAGGCCCCCGGGACATGATCGGAACACCATATATTTT
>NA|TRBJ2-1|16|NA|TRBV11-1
CASSLVRGRGPVKQFF
TGTGCCAGCAGCTTAGTAAGGGGGCGGGGTCCGGTTAAGCAGTTCTTC
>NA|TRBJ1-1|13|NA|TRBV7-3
CASSLTAVTEAFF
TGTGCCAGCAGCTTAACGGCTGTCACTGAAGCTTTCTTT
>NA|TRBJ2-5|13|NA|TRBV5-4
CASSLVQQETQYF
TGTGCCAGCAGCTTGGTGCAGCAAGAGACCCAGTACTTC
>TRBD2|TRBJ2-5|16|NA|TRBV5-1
CASSSLLLATQETQYF
TGCGCCAGCAGCTCCTTACTACTAGCGACTCAAGAGACCCAGTACTTC
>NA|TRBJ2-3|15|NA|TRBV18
CASSPRSGSADTQYF
TGTGCCAGCTCACCACGGTCCGGGAGCGCAGATACGCAGTATTTT
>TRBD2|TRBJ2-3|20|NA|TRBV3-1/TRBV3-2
CASSQDGLAGWTTGTDTQYF
TGTGCCAGCAGCCAAGATGGGCTAGCGGGGTGGACAACGGGCACAGATACGCAGTATTTT
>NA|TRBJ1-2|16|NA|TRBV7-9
CASSFYPDSSYYGYTF
TGTGCCAGCAGCTTTTATCCGGACTCGTCTTACTATGGCTACACCTTC
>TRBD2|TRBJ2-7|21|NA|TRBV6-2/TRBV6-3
CASSYHTSGRPFSKSLIEQYF
TGTGCCAGCAGTTACCATACTAGCGGGAGGCCTTTCTCCAAGTCGTTAATCGAGCAGTACTTC
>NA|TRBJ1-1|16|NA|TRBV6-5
CASSYSKTGRNTEAFF
TGTGCCAGCAGTTACTCGAAGACAGGACGGAACACTGAAGCTTTCTTT
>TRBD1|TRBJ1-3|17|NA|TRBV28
CASSYSSGQGSGNTIYF
TGTGCCAGCAGTTACTCCTCCGGACAGGGTTCTGGAAACACCATATATTTT
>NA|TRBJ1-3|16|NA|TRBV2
CASKTKNLNPGNTIYF
TGTGCCAGCAAAACAAAGAACCTTAATCCTGGAAACACCATATATTTT
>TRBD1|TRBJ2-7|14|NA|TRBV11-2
CASSDRASSYEQYF
TGTGCCAGCAGCGACAGGGCCTCCTCCTACGAGCAGTACTTC
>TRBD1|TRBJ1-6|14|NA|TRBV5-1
CASSVGQGASPLHF
TGCGCCAGCAGCGTGGGCCAGGGGGCTTCACCCCTCCACTTT
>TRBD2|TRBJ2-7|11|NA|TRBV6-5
CASGGGYEQYF
TGTGCCAGCGGGGGGGGCTACGAGCAGTACTTC
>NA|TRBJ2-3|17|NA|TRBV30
CAWSVSRLSGTTDTQYF
TGTGCCTGGAGTGTTTCTCGACTAAGCGGAACCACAGATACGCAGTATTTT
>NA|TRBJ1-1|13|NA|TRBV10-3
CAISEGQNTEAFF
TGTGCCATCAGTGAGGGACAGAACACTGAAGCTTTCTTT
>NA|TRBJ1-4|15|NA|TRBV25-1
CASSAPGMTSEKLFF
TGTGCCAGCAGTGCGCCCGGGATGACTTCTGAAAAACTGTTTTTT
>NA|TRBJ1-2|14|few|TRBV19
CASSMRDGSYGYTF
TGTGCCAGTAGTATGAGGGATGGGAGCTATGGCTACACCTTC